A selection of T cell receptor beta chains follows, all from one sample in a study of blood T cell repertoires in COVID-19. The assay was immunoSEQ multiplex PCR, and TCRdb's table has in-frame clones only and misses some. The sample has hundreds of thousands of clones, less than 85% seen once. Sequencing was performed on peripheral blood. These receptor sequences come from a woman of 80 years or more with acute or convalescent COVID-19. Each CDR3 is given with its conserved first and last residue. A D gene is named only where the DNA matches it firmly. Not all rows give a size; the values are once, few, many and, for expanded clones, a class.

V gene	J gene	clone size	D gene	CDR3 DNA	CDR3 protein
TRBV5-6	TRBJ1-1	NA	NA	TGTGCCAGCAGCTTTTCACTTGATACTGAAGCTTTCTTT	CASSFSLDTEAFF
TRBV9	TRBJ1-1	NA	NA	TGTGCCAGCGCCGGACAGTACAACACTGAAGCTTTCTTT	CASAGQYNTEAFF
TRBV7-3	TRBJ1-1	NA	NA	TGTGCCAGCAGCCCTCGGGGGTACACTGAAGCTTTCTTT	CASSPRGYTEAFF
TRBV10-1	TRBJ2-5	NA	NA	TGCGCCAACCCCGGAGAGACCCAGTACTTC	CANPGETQYF
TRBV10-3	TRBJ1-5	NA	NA	TGTGCCATCAGTGAGTCCGCCGGTCAGCCCCAGCATTTT	CAISESAGQPQHF
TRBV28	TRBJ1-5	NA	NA	TGTGCCAGCAGTTCAGGGGACCAGCCCCAGCATTTT	CASSSGDQPQHF
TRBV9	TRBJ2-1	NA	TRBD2	TGTGCCAGCAGCCCGGATAGCGGGGGGGCATTTGGTGAGCAGTTCTTC	CASSPDSGGAFGEQFF
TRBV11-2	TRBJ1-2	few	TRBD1	TGTGCCAGCACCGACAGGGCCCGGGATGGCTACACCTTC	CASTDRARDGYTF
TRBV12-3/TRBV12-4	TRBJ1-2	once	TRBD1	TGTGCCAGCAGTTTAAGGGGACAGGGCGGCTACACCTTC	CASSLRGQGGYTF
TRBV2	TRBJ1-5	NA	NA	TGTGCCAGCAGTGAAACGGGATACGGCAATCAGCCCCAGCATTTT	CASSETGYGNQPQHF
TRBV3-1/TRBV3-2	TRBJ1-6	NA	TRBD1	TGTGCCAGCAGCCCCGGACAGGAGAGTTCACCCCTCCACTTT	CASSPGQESSPLHF
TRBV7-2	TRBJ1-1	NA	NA	TGTGCCAGCAGCTTGTTCCCGGTCCAAGAGAACACTGAAGCTTTCTTT	CASSLFPVQENTEAFF
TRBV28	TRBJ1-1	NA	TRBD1	TGTGCCAGCAGTTTAAGGGGGCCGGGCACTGAAGCTTTCTTT	CASSLRGPGTEAFF
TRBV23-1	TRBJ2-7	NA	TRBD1	TGCGCCAGCAGTCACAAGGGACAGGGGAAGTACTTC	CASSHKGQGKYF
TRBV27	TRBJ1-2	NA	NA	TGTGCCAGCGGCGGAGTCCCTAACTATGGCTACACCTTC	CASGGVPNYGYTF
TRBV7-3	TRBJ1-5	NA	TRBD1	TGTGGTAAGAGGCAGGGGGCTACGTATAGCAATCAGCCCCAGCATTTT	CGKRQGATYSNQPQHF
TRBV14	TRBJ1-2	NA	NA	TGTGCCAGCAGCCAGGGAGATGCTGTCTATGGCTACACCTTC	CASSQGDAVYGYTF
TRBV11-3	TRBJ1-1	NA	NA	TGTGCCAGCCAGCGAGTGAACACTGAAGCTTTCTTT	CASQRVNTEAFF
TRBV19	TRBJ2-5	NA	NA	TGTGCCAGTAGTCTACGGACAGAAGAGACCCAGTACTTC	CASSLRTEETQYF
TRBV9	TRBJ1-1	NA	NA	TGTGCCAGCAGCGTAGCCGGTGGGGGCGCGATATCGGGTGAAGCTTTCTTT	CASSVAGGGAISGEAFF
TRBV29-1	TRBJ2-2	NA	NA	TGCAGCGTTGGCGGCGGCGCGAACACCGGGGAGCTGTTTTTT	CSVGGGANTGELFF
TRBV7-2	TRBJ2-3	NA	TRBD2	TGTGCCAGCAGTATTAGCGGGGGGGCCGTTTCGGATACGCAGTATTTT	CASSISGGAVSDTQYF
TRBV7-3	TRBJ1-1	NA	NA	TGTGCCAGCAGCCTCGAAGCTGCACAGGTCGGCACTGAAGCTTTCTTT	CASSLEAAQVGTEAFF
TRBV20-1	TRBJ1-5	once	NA	TGCAGTGCTAGTAACTCAGGATTAAAGCCCCAGCATTTT	CSASNSGLKPQHF
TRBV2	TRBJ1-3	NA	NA	TGTGCCACCTTGGACAGAACCTCTGGAAACACCATATATTTT	CATLDRTSGNTIYF
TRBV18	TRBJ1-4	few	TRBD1	TGTGCCAGCTCGATGGGACAGGATAATGAAAAACTGTTTTTT	CASSMGQDNEKLFF
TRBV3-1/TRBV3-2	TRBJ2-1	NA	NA	TGTGCCAGCAGCCACGGGATTTACAATGAGCAGTTCTTC	CASSHGIYNEQFF
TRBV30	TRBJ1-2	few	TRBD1	TGTGCCTGGAGTGTAGAGGGACAGGGGTATGGCTACACCTTC	CAWSVEGQGYGYTF
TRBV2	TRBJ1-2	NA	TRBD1	TGTGCCAGCAGTGAAAAACAGGGGCCGGGAGGCTACACCTTC	CASSEKQGPGGYTF
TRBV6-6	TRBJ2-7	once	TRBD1	TGTGCCAGCAGCGGGACAGGGAGCTACGAGCAGTACTTC	CASSGTGSYEQYF
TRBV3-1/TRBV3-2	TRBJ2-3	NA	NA	TGTGCCAGCAGCCAAATGCTAGCAAGCACAGATACGCAGTATTTT	CASSQMLASTDTQYF
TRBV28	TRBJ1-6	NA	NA	TGTGCCAGCAGCGGGCCCACAGGGTCCTATAATTCACCCCTCCACTTT	CASSGPTGSYNSPLHF
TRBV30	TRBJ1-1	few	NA	TGTGCCTGGAGTCCCGGGGGGGCTGAAGCTTTCTTT	CAWSPGGAEAFF
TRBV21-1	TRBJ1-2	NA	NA	TGTGCCAGCAGGAGACATGCGGGACTCAGGGTGATGGGTTATGGCTACACCTTC	CASRRHAGLRVMGYGYTF
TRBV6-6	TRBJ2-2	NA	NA	TGTGCCAGCAGTTACCCAACATCCCTTAACACCGGGGAGCTGTTTTTT	CASSYPTSLNTGELFF
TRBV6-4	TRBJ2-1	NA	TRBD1	TGTGCCAGCGCCGGGACAGGGGGCATTAGCTCCTACAATGAGCAGTTCTTC	CASAGTGGISSYNEQFF
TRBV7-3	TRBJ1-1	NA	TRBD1	TGTGCCAGCAGCTCAAAACCCGGGACAGGGAGCACTGAAGCTTTCTTT	CASSSKPGTGSTEAFF
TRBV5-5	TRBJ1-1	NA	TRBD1	TGTGCCAGCAGCAAGGTCCCGGGACAGGGTGCGGGCACTGAAGCTTTCTTT	CASSKVPGQGAGTEAFF
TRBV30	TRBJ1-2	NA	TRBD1	TGTGCCTGGAGTGTTGAGGGGGCGCGGGGCTATGGCTACACCTTC	CAWSVEGARGYGYTF
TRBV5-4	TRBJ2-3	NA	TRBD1	TGTGCCAGCAGCTTGCGACAGGGGGCGCGGGGCACAGATACGCAGTATTTT	CASSLRQGARGTDTQYF
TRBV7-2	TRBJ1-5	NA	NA	TGTGCCAGCAGCTTAACCCGGGAGGGGCCCCAGCATTTT	CASSLTREGPQHF
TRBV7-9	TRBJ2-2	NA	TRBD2	TGTGCCAGCAGCTTAGGTCTCGGCGGGGGCACCGGGGAGCTGTTTTTT	CASSLGLGGGTGELFF
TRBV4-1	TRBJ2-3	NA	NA	TGCGCCAGCAGCCTAGGGCAGGGGCCCTCGCATGATACGCAGTATTTT	CASSLGQGPSHDTQYF
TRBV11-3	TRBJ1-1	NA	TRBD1	TGTGCCAGCAGCTCCCTTACAGGGGCCACTGAAGCTTTCTTT	CASSSLTGATEAFF
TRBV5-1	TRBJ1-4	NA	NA	TGCGCCAGCAGCTCGGGGATGGGGAAGAATGAAAAACTGTTTTTT	CASSSGMGKNEKLFF
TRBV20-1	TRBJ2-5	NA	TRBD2	TGCAGTGCTAGTAGTCGGGGGGGCACAGAGACCCAGTACTTC	CSASSRGGTETQYF
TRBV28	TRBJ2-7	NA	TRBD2	TGTGCCAGCAGTTTACTAGCGGGGGGGCCGCACGAGCAGTACTTC	CASSLLAGGPHEQYF
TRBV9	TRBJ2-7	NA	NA	TGTGCCAGCGGAATCGACGGGAAGCAGTACTTC	CASGIDGKQYF
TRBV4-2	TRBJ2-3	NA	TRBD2	TGTGCCAGCAGCCAAGGGGGACTAGCGGGCACAGATACGCAGTATTTT	CASSQGGLAGTDTQYF
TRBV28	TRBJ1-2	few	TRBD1	TGTGCCAGCAGTCTGACAGGGGAGGGCTTTTATGGCTACACCTTC	CASSLTGEGFYGYTF
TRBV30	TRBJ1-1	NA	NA	TGTGCCTGGAGTCCGTACGGTGAAGCTTTCTTT	CAWSPYGEAFF
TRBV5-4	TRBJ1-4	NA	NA	TGTGCCAGCAGCTTGGGACAGAGTCTTCCAACTAATGAAAAACTGTTTTTT	CASSLGQSLPTNEKLFF
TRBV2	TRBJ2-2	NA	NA	TGTGCCAGCAGTGAAGTCCCCCCACAGGCCCCCGGGGAGCTGTTTTTT	CASSEVPPQAPGELFF
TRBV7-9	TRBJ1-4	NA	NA	TGTGCCAGCAGCTTAGTTCAGGGGAAAGGTGAAAAACTGTTTTTT	CASSLVQGKGEKLFF